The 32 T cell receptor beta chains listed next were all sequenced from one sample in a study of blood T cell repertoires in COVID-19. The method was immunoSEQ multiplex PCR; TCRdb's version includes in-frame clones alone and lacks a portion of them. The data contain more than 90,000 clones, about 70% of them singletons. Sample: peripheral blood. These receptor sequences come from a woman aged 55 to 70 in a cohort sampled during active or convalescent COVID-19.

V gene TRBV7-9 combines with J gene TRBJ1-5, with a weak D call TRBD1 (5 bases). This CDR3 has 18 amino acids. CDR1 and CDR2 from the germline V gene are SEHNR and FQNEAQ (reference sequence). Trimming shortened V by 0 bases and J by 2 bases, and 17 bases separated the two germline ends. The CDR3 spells CASSLAGGRHIGNQPQHF. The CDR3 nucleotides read TGTGCCAGCAGCTTAGCGGGGGGTAGGCATATCGGCAATCAGCCCCAGCATTTT.

The CDR3 spells CASSQERTSGVTYQETQYF. For the CDR3, the DNA is TGTGCCAGCAGCCAGGAAAGGACTAGCGGGGTCACGTACCAAGAGACCCAGTACTTC. The chain couples TRBV3-1 (or the pseudogene TRBV3-2) to TRBJ2-5; 12 nucleotides line up with TRBD2. The CDR3 has 19 residues. In germline, CDR1 is LGHDT, CDR2 YNNKEL (reference sequence). Trimming removed 3 bases from V and 0 bases from J; junction bases left unmatched: 11.

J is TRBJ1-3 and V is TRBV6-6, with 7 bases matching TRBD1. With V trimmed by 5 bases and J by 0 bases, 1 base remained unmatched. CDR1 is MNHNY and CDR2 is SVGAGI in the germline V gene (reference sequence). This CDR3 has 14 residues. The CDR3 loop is CASSRDSSGNTIYF. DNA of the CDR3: TGTGCCAGCAGTCGGGACAGCTCTGGAAACACCATATATTTT.

The CDR3 region has the DNA TGTGCCAGTAGTACCGGGGGTGGAGGAGAGACCCAGTACTTC. Translated, it gives CASSTGGGGETQYF. The chain is built from TRBV19 and TRBJ2-5; a weak D match, TRBD2 (6 bases). The germline V gene encodes CDR1 LNHDA and CDR2 SQIVND (reference sequence). V lost 4 bases and J lost 4, with 13 bases in between. This CDR3 has 14 amino acids.

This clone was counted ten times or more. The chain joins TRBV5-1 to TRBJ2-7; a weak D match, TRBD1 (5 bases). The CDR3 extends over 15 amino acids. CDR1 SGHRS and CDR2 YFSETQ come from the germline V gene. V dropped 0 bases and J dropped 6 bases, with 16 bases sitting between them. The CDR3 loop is CASSLGQGTSGEQYF. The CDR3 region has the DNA TGCGCCAGCAGCTTGGGTCAGGGAACGTCAGGCGAGCAGTACTTC.

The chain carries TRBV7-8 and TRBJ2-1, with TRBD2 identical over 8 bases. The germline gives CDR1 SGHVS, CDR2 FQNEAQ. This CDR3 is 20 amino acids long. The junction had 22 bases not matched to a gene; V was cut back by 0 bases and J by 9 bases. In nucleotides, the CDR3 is TGTGCCAGCAGCTTAGCGGTTGGGAGCGGACTAGCCCCCGACAATGGTGAGCAGTTCTTC. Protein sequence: CASSLAVGSGLAPDNGEQFF.

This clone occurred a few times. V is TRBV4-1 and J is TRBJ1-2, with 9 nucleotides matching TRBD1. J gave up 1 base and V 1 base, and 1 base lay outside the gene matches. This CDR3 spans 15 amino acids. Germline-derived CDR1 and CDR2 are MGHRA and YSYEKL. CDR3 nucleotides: TGCGCCAGCAGCCAAGGGACAGGGGTTAACTATGGCTACACCTTC. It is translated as CASSQGTGVNYGYTF.

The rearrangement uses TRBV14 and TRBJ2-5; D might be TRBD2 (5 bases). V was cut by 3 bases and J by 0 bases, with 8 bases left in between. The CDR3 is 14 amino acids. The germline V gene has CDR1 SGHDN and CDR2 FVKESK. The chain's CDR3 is CASSQGEYQETQYF. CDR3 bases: TGTGCCAGCAGCCAGGGAGAGTACCAAGAGACCCAGTACTTC.

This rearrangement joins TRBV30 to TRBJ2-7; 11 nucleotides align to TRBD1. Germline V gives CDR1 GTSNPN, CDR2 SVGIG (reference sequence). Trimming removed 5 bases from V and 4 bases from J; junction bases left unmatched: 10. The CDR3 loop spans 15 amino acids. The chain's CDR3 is CAWLPRDRGTYEQYF. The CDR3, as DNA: TGTGCCTGGCTCCCCCGGGACAGGGGGACATACGAGCAGTACTTC.

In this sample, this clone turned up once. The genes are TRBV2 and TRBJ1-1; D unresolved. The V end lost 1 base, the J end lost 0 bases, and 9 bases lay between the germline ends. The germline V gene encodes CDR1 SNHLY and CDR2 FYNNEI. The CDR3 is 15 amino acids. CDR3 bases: TGTGCCAGCAGTGAAGAGCCTCGTATGAACACTGAAGCTTTCTTT. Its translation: CASSEEPRMNTEAFF.

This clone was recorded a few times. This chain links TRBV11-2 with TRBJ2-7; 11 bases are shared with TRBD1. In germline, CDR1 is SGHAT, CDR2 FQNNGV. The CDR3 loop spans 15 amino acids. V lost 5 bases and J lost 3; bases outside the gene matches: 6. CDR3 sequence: CASSLSGTGGYEQYF. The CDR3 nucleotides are TGTGCCAGCAGCCTTAGCGGGACAGGGGGCTACGAGCAGTACTTC.

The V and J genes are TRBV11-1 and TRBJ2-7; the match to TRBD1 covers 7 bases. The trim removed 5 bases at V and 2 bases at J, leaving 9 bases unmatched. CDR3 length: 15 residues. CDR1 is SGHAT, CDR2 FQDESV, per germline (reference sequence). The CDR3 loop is CASSRTGALTYEQYF. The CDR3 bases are TGTGCCAGCAGCCGCACAGGGGCCCTTACCTACGAGCAGTACTTC.

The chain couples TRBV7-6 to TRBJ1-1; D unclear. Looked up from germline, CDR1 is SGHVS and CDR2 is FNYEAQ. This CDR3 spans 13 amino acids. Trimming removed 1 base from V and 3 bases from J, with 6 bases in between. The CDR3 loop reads CASSLVGDTEAFF. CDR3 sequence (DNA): TGTGCCAGCAGCTTAGTTGGAGACACTGAAGCTTTCTTT.

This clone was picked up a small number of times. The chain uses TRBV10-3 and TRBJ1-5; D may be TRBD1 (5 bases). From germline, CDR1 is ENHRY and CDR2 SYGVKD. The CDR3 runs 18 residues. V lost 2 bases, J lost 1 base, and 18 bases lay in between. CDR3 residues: CAISERAGPFESNQPQHF. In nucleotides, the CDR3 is TGTGCCATCAGTGAGCGGGCAGGGCCATTTGAAAGCAATCAGCCCCAGCATTTT.

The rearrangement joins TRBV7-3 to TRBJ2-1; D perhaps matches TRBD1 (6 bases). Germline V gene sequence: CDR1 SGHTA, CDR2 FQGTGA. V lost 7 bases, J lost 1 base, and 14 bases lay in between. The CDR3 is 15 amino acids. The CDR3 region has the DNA TGTGCCAGCACCTGGGGGCAGGGGTCCTACAATGAGCAGTTCTTC. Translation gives CASTWGQGSYNEQFF.

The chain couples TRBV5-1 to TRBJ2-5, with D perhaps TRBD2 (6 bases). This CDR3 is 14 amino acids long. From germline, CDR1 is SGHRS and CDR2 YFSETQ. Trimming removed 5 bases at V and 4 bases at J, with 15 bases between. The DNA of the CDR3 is TGCGCCAGCAGTATGAATGCGGGGACAGAGACCCAGTACTTC. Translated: CASSMNAGTETQYF.

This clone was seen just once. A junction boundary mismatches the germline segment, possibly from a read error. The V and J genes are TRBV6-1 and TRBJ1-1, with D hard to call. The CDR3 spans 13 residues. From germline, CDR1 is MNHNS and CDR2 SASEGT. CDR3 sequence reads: CASSEPRNAEAFF. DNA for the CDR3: TGTGCCAGCAGTGAACCGAGGAACGCTGAAGCTTTCTTT.

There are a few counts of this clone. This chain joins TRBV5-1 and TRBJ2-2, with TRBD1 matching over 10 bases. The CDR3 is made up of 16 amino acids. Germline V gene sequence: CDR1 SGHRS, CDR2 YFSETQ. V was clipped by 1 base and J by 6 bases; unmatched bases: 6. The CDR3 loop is CASSLLPGQGSGELFF. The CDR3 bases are TGCGCCAGCAGCTTGTTACCGGGACAGGGGTCCGGGGAGCTGTTTTTT.

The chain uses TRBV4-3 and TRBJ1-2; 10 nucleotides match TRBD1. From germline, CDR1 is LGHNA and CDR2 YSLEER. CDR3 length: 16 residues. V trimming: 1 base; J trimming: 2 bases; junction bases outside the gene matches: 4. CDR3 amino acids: CASSQGGTGANYGYTF. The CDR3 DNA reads TGCGCCAGCAGCCAAGGGGGGACAGGGGCCAACTATGGCTACACCTTC.

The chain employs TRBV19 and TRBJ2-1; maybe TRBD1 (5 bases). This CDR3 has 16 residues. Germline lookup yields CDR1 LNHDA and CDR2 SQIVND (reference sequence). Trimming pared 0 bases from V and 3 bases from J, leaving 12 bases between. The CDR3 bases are TGTGCCAGTAGTATAGATCCCTGGGGCAGCTACAATGAGCAGTTCTTC. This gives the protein CASSIDPWGSYNEQFF.

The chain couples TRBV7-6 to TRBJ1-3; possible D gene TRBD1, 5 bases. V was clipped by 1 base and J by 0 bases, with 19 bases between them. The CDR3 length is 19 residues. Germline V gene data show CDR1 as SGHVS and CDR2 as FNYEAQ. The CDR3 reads CASSLVAQGVTSSGNTIYF. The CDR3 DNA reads TGTGCCAGCAGCTTAGTTGCGCAGGGTGTGACCTCCTCTGGAAACACCATATATTTT.

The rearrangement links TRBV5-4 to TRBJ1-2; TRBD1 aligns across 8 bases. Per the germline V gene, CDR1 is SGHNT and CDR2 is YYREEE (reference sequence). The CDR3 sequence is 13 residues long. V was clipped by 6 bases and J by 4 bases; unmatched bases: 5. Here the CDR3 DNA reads TGTGCCAGCATTCGGACAGGGACCTATGGCTACACCTTC. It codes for CASIRTGTYGYTF.

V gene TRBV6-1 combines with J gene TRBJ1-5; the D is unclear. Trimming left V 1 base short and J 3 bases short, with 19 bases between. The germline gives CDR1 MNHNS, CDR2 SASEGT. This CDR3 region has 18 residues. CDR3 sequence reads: CASSEVGAGLPVNQPQHF. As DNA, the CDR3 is TGTGCCAGCAGTGAAGTTGGTGCGGGATTACCCGTCAATCAGCCCCAGCATTTT.

The CDR3 region has the DNA TGTGCCAGCAGCGTGGGCAGGCGCCCGGTCCCCCTCCACTTT. Its translation is CASSVGRRPVPLHF. The chain employs TRBV9 and TRBJ1-6; D is unresolved. The CDR3 is made up of 14 amino acids. The ends were cut back, 2 bases at V and 13 bases at J, with 16 bases in the middle. Per the germline V gene, CDR1 is SGDLS and CDR2 is YYNGEE.

The CDR3 DNA follows: TGTGCCAGCAGCTCGACAGGGGGGCACGGGGAGCTGTTTTTT. Protein: CASSSTGGHGELFF. This chain connects TRBV7-8 to TRBJ2-2; 9 bases are a match to TRBD1. The V gene's germline CDR1 is SGHVS and CDR2 FQNEAQ. This CDR3 is 14 amino acids long. V was pared by 4 bases and J by 7 bases, with 4 bases of the junction left unmatched.

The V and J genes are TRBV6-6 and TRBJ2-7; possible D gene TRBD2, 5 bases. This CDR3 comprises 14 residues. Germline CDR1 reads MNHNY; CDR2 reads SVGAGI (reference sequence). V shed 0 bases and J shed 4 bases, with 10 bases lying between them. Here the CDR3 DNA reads TGTGCCAGCAGTTACTCCCACGGGGAATACGAGCAGTACTTC. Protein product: CASSYSHGEYEQYF.

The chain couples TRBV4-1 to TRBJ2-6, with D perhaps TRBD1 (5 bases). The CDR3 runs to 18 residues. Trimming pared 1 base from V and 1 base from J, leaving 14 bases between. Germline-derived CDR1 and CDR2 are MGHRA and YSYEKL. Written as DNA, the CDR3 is TGCGCCAGCAGCCAAGTACTTGCCAGGGCATCTGGGGCCAACGTCCTGACTTTC. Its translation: CASSQVLARASGANVLTF.

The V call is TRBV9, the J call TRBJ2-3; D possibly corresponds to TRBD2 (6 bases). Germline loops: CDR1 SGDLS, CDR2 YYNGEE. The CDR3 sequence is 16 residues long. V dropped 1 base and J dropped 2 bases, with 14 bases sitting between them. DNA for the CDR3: TGTGCCAGCAGCGTAATGGGCGGGACGCTCACAGATACGCAGTATTTT. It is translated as CASSVMGGTLTDTQYF.

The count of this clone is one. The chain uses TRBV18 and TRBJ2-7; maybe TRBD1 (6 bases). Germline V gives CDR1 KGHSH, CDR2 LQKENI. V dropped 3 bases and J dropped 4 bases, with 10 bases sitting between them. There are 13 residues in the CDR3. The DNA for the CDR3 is TGTGCCAGCTCACCTAGGACAGAATACGAGCAGTACTTC. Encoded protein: CASSPRTEYEQYF.

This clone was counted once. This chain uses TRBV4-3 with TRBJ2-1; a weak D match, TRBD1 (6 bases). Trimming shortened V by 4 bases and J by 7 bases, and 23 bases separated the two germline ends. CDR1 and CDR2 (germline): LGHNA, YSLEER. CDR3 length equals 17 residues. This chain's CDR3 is CASSLIPGGGSENEQFF. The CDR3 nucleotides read TGCGCCAGCAGCCTAATCCCAGGTGGGGGCTCGGAAAATGAGCAGTTCTTC.

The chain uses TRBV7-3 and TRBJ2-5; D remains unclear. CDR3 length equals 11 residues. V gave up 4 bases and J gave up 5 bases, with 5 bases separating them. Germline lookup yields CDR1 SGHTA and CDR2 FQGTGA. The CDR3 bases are TGTGCCAGCAGCTACGGGGAGACCCAGTACTTC. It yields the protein CASSYGETQYF.

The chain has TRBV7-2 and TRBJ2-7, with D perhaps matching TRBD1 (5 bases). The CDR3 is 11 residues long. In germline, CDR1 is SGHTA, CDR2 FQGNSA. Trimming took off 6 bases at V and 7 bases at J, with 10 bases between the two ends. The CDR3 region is CASRSGLEQYF. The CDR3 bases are TGTGCCAGCAGATCAGGGCTTGAGCAGTACTTC.